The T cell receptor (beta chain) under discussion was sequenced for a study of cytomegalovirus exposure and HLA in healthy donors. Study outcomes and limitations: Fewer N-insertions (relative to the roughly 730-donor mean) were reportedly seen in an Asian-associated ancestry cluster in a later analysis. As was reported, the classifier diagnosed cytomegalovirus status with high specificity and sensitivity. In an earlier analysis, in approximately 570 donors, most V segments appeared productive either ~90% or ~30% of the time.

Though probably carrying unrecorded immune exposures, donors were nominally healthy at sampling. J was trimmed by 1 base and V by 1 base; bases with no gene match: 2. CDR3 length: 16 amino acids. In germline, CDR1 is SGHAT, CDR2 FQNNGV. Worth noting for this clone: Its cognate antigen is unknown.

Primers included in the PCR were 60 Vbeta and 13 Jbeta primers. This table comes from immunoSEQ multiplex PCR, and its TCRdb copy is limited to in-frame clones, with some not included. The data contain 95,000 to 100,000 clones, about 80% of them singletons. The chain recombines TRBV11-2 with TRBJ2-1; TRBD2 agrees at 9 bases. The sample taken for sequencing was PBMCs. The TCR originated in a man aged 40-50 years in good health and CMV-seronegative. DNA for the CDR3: TGTGCCAGCAGCTTAGCAAGCGGGAGGTCCTACAATGAGCAGTTCTTC. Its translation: CASSLASGRSYNEQFF.